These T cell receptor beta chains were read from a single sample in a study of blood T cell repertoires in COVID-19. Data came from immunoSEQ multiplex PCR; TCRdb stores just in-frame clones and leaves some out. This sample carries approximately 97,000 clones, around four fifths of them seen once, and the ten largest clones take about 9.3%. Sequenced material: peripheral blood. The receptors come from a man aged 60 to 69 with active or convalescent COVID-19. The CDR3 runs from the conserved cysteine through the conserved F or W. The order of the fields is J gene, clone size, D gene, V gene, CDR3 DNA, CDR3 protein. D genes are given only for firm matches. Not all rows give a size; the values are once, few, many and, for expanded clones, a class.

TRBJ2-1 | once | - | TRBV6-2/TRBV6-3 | TGTGCCAGCAGTTTCGGCCGGGAGTTCGATGAGCAGTTCTTC | CASSFGREFDEQFF
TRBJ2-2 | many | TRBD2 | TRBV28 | TGTGCCAGCAGTTTCCGCGGGAGGCCCCCAAACACCGGGGAGCTGTTTTTT | CASSFRGRPPNTGELFF
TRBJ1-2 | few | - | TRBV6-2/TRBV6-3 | TGTGCCAGCAGTTACTCCCAGCAGGCTAACTATGGCTACACCTTC | CASSYSQQANYGYTF
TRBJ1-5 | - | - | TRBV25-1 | TGTGCCAGCAGTGAAGGGCAGCCGGGGGGCTCGCCCCAGCATTTT | CASSEGQPGGSPQHF
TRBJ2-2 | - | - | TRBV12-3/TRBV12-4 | TGTGCCAGCAGATTACACGGGGAGCTGTTTTTT | CASRLHGELFF
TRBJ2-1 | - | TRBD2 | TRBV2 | TGTGCCAGCAACGATAGGACTAGCGCTTACAATGAGCAGTTCTTC | CASNDRTSAYNEQFF
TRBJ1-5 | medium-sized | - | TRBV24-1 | TGTGCCACCAGTGCGGCACAGCACAATCAGCCCCAGCATTTT | CATSAAQHNQPQHF
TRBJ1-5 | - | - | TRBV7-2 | TGTGCCAGCAGCTGGCTTGCGGCCAATCAGCCCCAGCATTTT | CASSWLAANQPQHF
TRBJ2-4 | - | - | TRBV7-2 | TGTGCCAGCAGCTTAGGCCAGGGGGGCATTCAGTACTTC | CASSLGQGGIQYF
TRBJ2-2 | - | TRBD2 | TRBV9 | TGTGCCAGCAGCGTTGGGGGAGGGGCCACCGGGGAGCTGTTTTTT | CASSVGGGATGELFF
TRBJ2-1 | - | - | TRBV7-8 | TGTGCCAGCAGCTTAGCGGCAGGGGGGAGGTACAATGAGCAGTTCTTC | CASSLAAGGRYNEQFF
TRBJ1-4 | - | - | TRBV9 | TGTGCCAGCAGCGCAGGAGGGAAGGGGCTGTCTAATGAAAAACTGTTTTTT | CASSAGGKGLSNEKLFF
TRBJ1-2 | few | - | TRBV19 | TGTGCCAGTAGCCAAGACAGGACCTATGGCTACACCTTC | CASSQDRTYGYTF
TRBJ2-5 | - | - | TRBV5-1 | TGCGCCAGCAGCTTGGATCGGGGTAGGGAGACCCAGTACTTC | CASSLDRGRETQYF
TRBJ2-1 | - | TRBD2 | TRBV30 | TGTGCCTGGACTGGGACTAGCGGGAGGGGCAATGAGCAGTTCTTC | CAWTGTSGRGNEQFF
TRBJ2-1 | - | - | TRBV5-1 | TGCGCCAGCAGCCTGGGACTGTTCGTCAATGAGCAGTTCTTC | CASSLGLFVNEQFF
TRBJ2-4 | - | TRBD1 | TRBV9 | TGTGCCAGCAGTCGGGGGGACAGGGTAAACATTCAGTACTTC | CASSRGDRVNIQYF
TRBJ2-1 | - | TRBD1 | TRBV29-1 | TGCAGCGTAGGACAGGGATTTCTTGACAATGAGCAGTTCTTC | CSVGQGFLDNEQFF
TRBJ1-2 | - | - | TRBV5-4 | TGTGCCAGCAGCTTGCAGGGTCCCTATGGCTACACCTTC | CASSLQGPYGYTF
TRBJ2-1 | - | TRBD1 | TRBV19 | TGTGCCAGTAGTATTGGGACAGGGGGCTCCTACAATGAGCAGTTCTTC | CASSIGTGGSYNEQFF
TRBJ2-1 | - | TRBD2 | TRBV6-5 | TGTGCCAGCAGGACACTAGCGGGAGGGAACAATGAGCAGTTCTTC | CASRTLAGGNNEQFF
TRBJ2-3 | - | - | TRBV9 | TGTGCCAGCAGCGTAGTTCAGCGCCCGGATACGCAGTATTTT | CASSVVQRPDTQYF
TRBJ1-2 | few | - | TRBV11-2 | TGTGCCAGCAGCCCCCTCGGGCCAGGGTGGGGCTACACCTTC | CASSPLGPGWGYTF
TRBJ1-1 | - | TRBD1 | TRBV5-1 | TGCGCCAGCAGCTCCCGTGAGGACAGGGGCGCTGAAGCTTTCTTT | CASSSREDRGAEAFF
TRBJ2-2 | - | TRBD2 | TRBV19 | TGTGCCAGTAGCTCCGCGAGCGGGAGAGGTGGGGAGCTGTTTTTT | CASSSASGRGGELFF
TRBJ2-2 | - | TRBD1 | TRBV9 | TGTGCCAGCAGCGTTTCACAGGGGGCCGGGGAGCTGTTTTTT | CASSVSQGAGELFF
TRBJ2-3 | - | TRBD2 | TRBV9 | TGTGCCAGCAGCGCGGGACTAGGGGGAGATACGCAGTATTTT | CASSAGLGGDTQYF
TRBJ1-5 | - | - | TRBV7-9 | TGTGCCAGCAGCTTAGAATCCCAGCAGCCCCAGCATTTT | CASSLESQQPQHF
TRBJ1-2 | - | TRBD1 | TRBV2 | TGTGCCAGCACCCCGGACAGGGGAGGCTACACCTTC | CASTPDRGGYTF
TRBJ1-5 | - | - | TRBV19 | TGTGCCAGTACTCCCCGGGCGGGGGGAGATAGCAATCAGCCCCAGCATTTT | CASTPRAGGDSNQPQHF
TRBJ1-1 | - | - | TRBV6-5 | TGTGCCAGCATTAGACAGAACACTGAAGCTTTCTTT | CASIRQNTEAFF
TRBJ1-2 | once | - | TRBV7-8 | TGTGCCAGCAGCTTAGGGCCACGCTATGGCTACACCTTC | CASSLGPRYGYTF
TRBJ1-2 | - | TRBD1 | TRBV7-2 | TGTGCCAGCAGCGAAGGAGGGGACAGGTCATATGGCTACACCTTC | CASSEGGDRSYGYTF
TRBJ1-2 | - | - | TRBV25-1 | TGTGCCAGCCGGGGGACCCCTCGGGCCGATGGCTACACCTTC | CASRGTPRADGYTF
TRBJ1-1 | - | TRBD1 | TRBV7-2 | TGTGCCAGCAGCGGAGGGACAGGGACTGAAGCTTTCTTT | CASSGGTGTEAFF
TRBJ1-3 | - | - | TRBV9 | TGTGCCAGCAGCGCGGGAGGCTCTGGAAACACCATATATTTT | CASSAGGSGNTIYF
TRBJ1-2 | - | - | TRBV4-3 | TGCGCCAGCAGCCAAGATCCGGGTGAATATGGCTACACCTTC | CASSQDPGEYGYTF
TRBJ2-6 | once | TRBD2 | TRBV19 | TGTGCCAGTAGCTCACGGGGGGCTGGGGCCAACGTCCTGACTTTC | CASSSRGAGANVLTF
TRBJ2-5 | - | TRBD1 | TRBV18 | TGTGCCAGCTCACCCCGACAGGGTGAGACCCAGTACTTC | CASSPRQGETQYF
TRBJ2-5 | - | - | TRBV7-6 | TGTGCCAGCAGCTTAGGCAGACTACTGGAGAACCAAGAGACCCAGTACTTC | CASSLGRLLENQETQYF
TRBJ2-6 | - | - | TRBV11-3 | TGTGCCAGCAGCTTCGCTTATGGGGCCCTGACTTTC | CASSFAYGALTF
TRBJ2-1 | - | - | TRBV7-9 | TGTGCCAGCAGTAGAGCGGGTTACTCCTACAATGAGCAGTTCTTC | CASSRAGYSYNEQFF
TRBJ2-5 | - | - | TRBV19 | TGTGCCAGTAGTATGGGAGGGACCCAGTACTTC | CASSMGGTQYF
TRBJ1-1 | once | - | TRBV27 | TGTGCCAGCAGTTTTTCGCGGCAGACTTTTCAAGCTTTCTTT | CASSFSRQTFQAFF
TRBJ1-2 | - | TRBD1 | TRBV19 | TGTGCCAGTAGTATACAAACGGGACAGCCACTCTATGGCTACACCTTC | CASSIQTGQPLYGYTF
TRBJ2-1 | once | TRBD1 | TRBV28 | TGTGCCAGCAGTTTAGGGCAGGGGGCGGGGAATGAGCAGTTCTTC | CASSLGQGAGNEQFF
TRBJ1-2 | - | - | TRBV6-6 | TGTGCCAGCATTGGGGGGTATCTTGGCTACACCTTC | CASIGGYLGYTF
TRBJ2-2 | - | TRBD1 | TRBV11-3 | TGTGCCAGCAGCCCTCGCAGGGGGCGTAACACCGGGGAGCTGTTTTTT | CASSPRRGRNTGELFF
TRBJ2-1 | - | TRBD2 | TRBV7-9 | TGTGCCAGCAGCCAGTCACTAGCGGGAGCGTACAATGAGCAGTTCTTC | CASSQSLAGAYNEQFF
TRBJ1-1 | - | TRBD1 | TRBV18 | TGTGCCAGCTCCCTGGCCGGGACAGGGGTTAAGAACACTGAAGCTTTCTTT | CASSLAGTGVKNTEAFF
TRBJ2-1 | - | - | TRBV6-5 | TGTGCCAGCAGTTATACAGGCGACTACAATGAGCAGTTCTTC | CASSYTGDYNEQFF
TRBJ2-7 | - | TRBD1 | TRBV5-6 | TGTGCCAGCAGTTGGTTCGGGACAGGGGGAATCGAGCAGTACTTC | CASSWFGTGGIEQYF
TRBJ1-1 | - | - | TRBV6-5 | TGTGCCAGCCTCGAGACGACTTGGCGGAACACTGAAGCTTTCTTT | CASLETTWRNTEAFF